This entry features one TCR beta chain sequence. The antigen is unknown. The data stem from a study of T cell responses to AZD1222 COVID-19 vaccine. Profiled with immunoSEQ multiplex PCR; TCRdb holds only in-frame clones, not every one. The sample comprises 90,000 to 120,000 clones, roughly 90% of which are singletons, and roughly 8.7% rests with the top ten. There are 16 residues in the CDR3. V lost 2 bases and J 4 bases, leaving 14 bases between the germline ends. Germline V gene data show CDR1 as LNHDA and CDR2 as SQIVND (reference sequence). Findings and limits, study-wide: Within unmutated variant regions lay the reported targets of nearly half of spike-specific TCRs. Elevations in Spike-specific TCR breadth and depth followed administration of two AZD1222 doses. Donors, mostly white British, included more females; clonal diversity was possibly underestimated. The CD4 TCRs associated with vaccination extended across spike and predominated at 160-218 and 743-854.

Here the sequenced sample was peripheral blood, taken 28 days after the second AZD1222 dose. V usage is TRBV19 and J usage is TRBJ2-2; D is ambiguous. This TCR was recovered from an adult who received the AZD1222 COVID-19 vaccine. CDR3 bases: TGTGCCAGTAGTATAATACTCGCCCGAGGCACCGGGGAGCTGTTTTTT. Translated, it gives CASSIILARGTGELFF. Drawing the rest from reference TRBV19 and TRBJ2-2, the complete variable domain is DGGITQSPKYLFRKEGQNVTLSCEQNLNHDAMYWYRQDPGQGLRLIYYSQIVNDFQKGDIAEGYSVSREKKESFPLTVTSAQKNPTAFYLCASSIILARGTGELFFGEGSRLTVL.